This passage covers 8 T cell receptor beta chains from one sample sequenced in a study of T-cell memory formation after mild COVID-19 (dated by TCRdb to the early 2020s). The protocol used for the library was 5' RACE. Sequenced on an Illumina NovaSeq 6000. In TCRdb, the public reads were trimmed at Q25 with fastp and aligned with MiXCR, with productive beta chains retained. Each entry is one CDR3 protein sequence, shown with its most common DNA and genes. This sample lists approximately 290,000 distinct CDR3 sequences; 8.2% were detected once. Approximately 23% of the sample belongs to the ten largest clones. The sample consisted of PBMCs or a T cell subset sorted from them (not recorded which). All receptors derive from a man between 18 and 35 years old who had mild COVID-19 (a few samples of this study predate the infection). The sample titles of this study are shuffled in the database, so cell type and time point are left out; the donor was told from shared clones.

This clonotype was observed a few times. The chain joins TRBV29-1 to TRBJ2-5; the match to TRBD2 covers 7 bases. Germline V gene sequence: CDR1 SQVTM, CDR2 ANQGSEA. Unmatched junction bases numbered 10, after V lost 0 bases and J lost 3 bases. This CDR3 has 16 residues. CDR3 region: CSVEDWGGGLEETQYF. The CDR3 coding sequence is TGCAGCGTTGAAGATTGGGGCGGGGGTCTTGAAGAGACCCAGTACTTC.

This clonotype was detected ten times or more. Its ends do not fully match the called genes, so a read error is possible. The CDR3 DNA sequence: TGCGCCAGCAGCCCCGGGGGGAGCTCCTACAATGAGCAGTTCTTC. Translated, it gives CASSPGGSSYNEQFF. The rearrangement uses TRBV5-6 and TRBJ2-1; 7 nucleotides match TRBD2. The CDR3 has 15 residues. Germline lookup yields CDR1 SGHDT and CDR2 YYEEEE. The complete variable domain, with remaining parts taken from reference TRBV5-6 and TRBJ2-1, reads DAGVTQSPTHLIKTRGQQVTLRCSPKSGHDTVSWYQQALGQGPQFIFQYYEEEERQRGNFPDRFSGHQFPNYSSELNVNALLLGDSALYLCASSPGGSSYNEQFFGPGTRLTVL.

Many counts were recorded for this clonotype. The genes are TRBV12-3 or TRBV12-4 and TRBJ1-5; possibly TRBD1 for D (5 bases). Trimming cost V 5 bases and J 4 bases, with 9 bases left between them. The CDR3 runs 13 residues. CDR3 DNA sequence: TGTGCCAGCAGTCCTGACAGAAATCAGCCCCAGCATTTT. Residues: CASSPDRNQPQHF.

This clonotype appeared many times. The chain combines TRBV20-1 with TRBJ1-2, with a tentative D call TRBD1 (5 bases). This CDR3 region has 17 residues. Between the trimmed V and J ends, which lost 3 bases and 0 bases, there was a span of 20 bases. Germline V gene lookup returns CDR1 DFQATT and CDR2 SNEGSKA (reference sequence). The CDR3 region is CSASYHVSQDPNYGYTF. The CDR3 nucleotides are TGCAGTGCTAGTTATCATGTATCACAGGATCCTAACTATGGCTACACCTTC.

This clonotype was detected only a few times. This sequence joins TRBV7-2 and TRBJ2-3, with 9 bases aligning to TRBD1. After removal of 1 base from V and 7 bases from J, the junction contained 3 bases not matched to a gene. The CDR3 is made up of 14 amino acids. CDR1 is SGHTA, CDR2 FQGNSA, per germline. DNA for the CDR3: TGTGCCAGCAGCTTAGAACAGGGGGCTCATACGCAGTATTTT. It codes for CASSLEQGAHTQYF.

This clonotype is classed as large. This chain links TRBV5-6 with TRBJ1-4; the match to TRBD1 covers 9 bases. CDR3 size: 19 residues. Germline V CDR1 and CDR2: SGHDT, YYEEEE. V dropped 1 base and J dropped 2; count of bases not matched to a gene: 12. The CDR3 protein is CASSLQGQGLFGTNEKLFF. CDR3 nucleotides: TGTGCCAGCAGCTTGCAAGGACAGGGGCTCTTCGGCACTAATGAAAAACTGTTTTTT. Drawing the rest from reference TRBV5-6 and TRBJ1-4, the complete variable domain is DAGVTQSPTHLIKTRGQQVTLRCSPKSGHDTVSWYQQALGQGPQFIFQYYEEEERQRGNFPDRFSGHQFPNYSSELNVNALLLGDSALYLCASSLQGQGLFGTNEKLFFGSGTQLSVL.

V and J are TRBV5-4 and TRBJ2-2; 13 bases line up with TRBD2. Unmatched junction bases numbered 3, after V lost 3 bases and J lost 4 bases. CDR1 is SGHNT and CDR2 is YYREEE in the germline V gene (reference sequence). The CDR3 is made up of 16 amino acids. The CDR3 nucleotides are TGTGCCAGCAGCTCGGGGACTAGCGGGGTCACCGGGGAGCTGTTTTTT. Translation: CASSSGTSGVTGELFF.

This clonotype was seen more than once but under ten times. Written as DNA, the CDR3 is TGTGCCAGCGGTAGTGGACCGACCAATGGCTACACCTTC. The encoded protein is CASGSGPTNGYTF. The chain carries TRBV6-6 and TRBJ1-2; D remains unclear. Trimming shortened V by 8 bases and J by 6 bases, and 16 bases separated the two germline ends. The length of the CDR3 is 13 residues. Germline loops: CDR1 MNHNY, CDR2 SVGAGI (reference sequence).